The next 5 T cell receptor beta chains were all read from a single sample in a study of identical twins. TCRdb reprocessed the 5' RACE reads via MiXCR and lists one record per CDR3 protein. The sample carries 300,000 to 400,000 distinct CDR3 sequences, more than 9% recorded once. These data were likewise used in another study, on yellow fever vaccine responses in identical twins.

What was sequenced was CD8+ T cells sorted from blood. Receptors originate from a woman in her late teens or twenties in good health.

The chain recombines TRBV12-3 or TRBV12-4 with TRBJ2-1; D might be TRBD2 (5 bases). V was trimmed by 3 bases and J by 0 bases, leaving 12 bases between them. This CDR3 spans 16 amino acids. CDR3 DNA: TGTGCCAGCAGTTTTCTGACTAACTACTCCTACAATGAGCAGTTCTTC. It yields the protein CASSFLTNYSYNEQFF.

This rearrangement joins TRBV4-1 to TRBJ2-5; 11 nucleotides match TRBD2. CDR1 MGHRA and CDR2 YSYEKL come from the germline V gene. J gave up 4 bases and V 3 bases, and 4 bases lay outside the gene matches. The CDR3 sequence is 15 residues long. DNA of the CDR3: TGCGCCAGCAGCCAGTTAGCGGGGGGGCGAGAGACCCAGTACTTC. Encoded protein: CASSQLAGGRETQYF.

In this sample, this clonotype turned up many times. The J gene is TRBJ1-5, the V gene TRBV27, with unresolved D. V lost 5 bases to trimming and J lost 6 bases, with 17 bases between them. This CDR3 has 15 residues. Germline CDR1 and CDR2: MNHEY and SMNVEV (reference sequence). DNA of the CDR3: TGTGCCAGCAGTAAAGACCGCCCGGGTAGTCAGCCCCAGCATTTT. This gives the protein CASSKDRPGSQPQHF.

This clonotype was seen ten or more times. The CDR3 nucleotides read TGCAGTGCTAGATCCGAGGGCGACCCGGGGACGCAGTATTTT. Translation: CSARSEGDPGTQYF. The rearrangement uses TRBV20-1 and TRBJ2-3; TRBD2 is a possible D gene (5 bases). There are 14 residues in the CDR3. In germline, CDR1 is DFQATT, CDR2 SNEGSKA (reference sequence). The V gene lost 2 bases and the J gene lost 9 bases, with 18 bases spanning the gap.

DNA for the CDR3: TGTGCCAGCAGTGTACCGGGACAGGGGGCGCATCAGCCCCAGCATTTT. As protein: CASSVPGQGAHQPQHF. The chain links TRBV28 to TRBJ1-5; TRBD1 agrees at 12 bases. The V gene end was trimmed by 5 bases and the J gene end by 5 bases; junction bases not matched to a gene: 7. CDR1 and CDR2 from the germline V gene are MDHEN and SYDVKM. The CDR3 runs 16 residues.